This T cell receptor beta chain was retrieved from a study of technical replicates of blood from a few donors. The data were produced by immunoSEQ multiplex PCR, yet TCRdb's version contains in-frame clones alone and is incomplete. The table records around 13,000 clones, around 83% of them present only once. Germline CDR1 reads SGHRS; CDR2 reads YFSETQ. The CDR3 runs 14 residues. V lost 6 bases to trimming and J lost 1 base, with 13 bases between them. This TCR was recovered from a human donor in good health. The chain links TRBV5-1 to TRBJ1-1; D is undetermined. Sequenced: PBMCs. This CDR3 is CASNSVTRNTEAFF. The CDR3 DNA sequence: TGCGCCAGCAATTCTGTGACTCGGAACACTGAAGCTTTCTTT.